The 19 T cell receptor beta chains presented below share a single source sample, sequenced in a study of blood T cell repertoires in COVID-19. TCRdb's copy holds only in-frame clones and misses some; the assay was immunoSEQ multiplex PCR. The data contain 200,000 to 250,000 clones, 80% of them singletons. Sequencing was performed on peripheral blood. All receptors come from a human donor in a cohort sampled during active COVID-19.

The chain uses TRBV28 and TRBJ2-7; D remains unclear. The V gene's germline CDR1 is MDHEN and CDR2 SYDVKM. The CDR3 is made up of 14 amino acids. With 7 bases removed from V and 1 base from J, the gap between germline ends came to 14 bases. The CDR3, as DNA: TGTGCCAGCAAGCTCTCCTACTCTTCCTACGAGCAGTACTTC. This codes for CASKLSYSSYEQYF.

The V gene is TRBV9, the J gene TRBJ2-3; 12 bases line up with TRBD2. The length of the CDR3 is 18 residues. V was clipped by 6 bases and J by 5 bases; unmatched bases: 16. The germline gives CDR1 SGDLS, CDR2 YYNGEE. CDR3 sequence (DNA): TGTGCCAGCACCCCCTCGCGGCTAGCGGGGGGGGAAGGAGATACGCAGTATTTT. This gives the protein CASTPSRLAGGEGDTQYF. Filled out from reference TRBV9 and TRBJ2-3, the complete variable domain reads DSGVTQTPKHLITATGQRVTLRCSPRSGDLSVYWYQQSLDQGLQFLIQYYNGEERAKGNILERFSAQQFPDLHSELNLSSLELGDSALYFCASTPSRLAGGEGDTQYFGPGTRLTVL.

V usage is TRBV10-3 and J usage is TRBJ1-1; D is perhaps TRBD1 (6 bases). The CDR3 is 13 amino acids. Trimming stripped 2 bases from V and 8 bases from J, with 12 bases between. Germline V gene sequence: CDR1 ENHRY, CDR2 SYGVKD. CDR3 coding DNA: TGTGCCATCAGTGAGAGCTTACAGGGAGAAGCTTTCTTT. Its protein product is CAISESLQGEAFF.

The sample holds one count of this clone. The chain links TRBV19 to TRBJ2-1; 10 bases align to TRBD1. Germline assignment: CDR1 LNHDA and CDR2 SQIVND (reference sequence). CDR3 length: 13 amino acids. V dropped 10 bases and J dropped 9; count of bases not matched to a gene: 9. As DNA, the CDR3 is TGTGCCACCAGGGGGACAGGGGTAGGTGAGCAGTTCTTC. Protein sequence: CATRGTGVGEQFF.

This clone showed up just once. This chain links TRBV19 with TRBJ2-7; 7 bases line up with TRBD2. Germline-derived CDR1 and CDR2 are LNHDA and SQIVND (reference sequence). This CDR3 is built from 13 residues. V trimming: 0 bases; J trimming: 5 bases; junction bases outside the gene matches: 1. CDR3 sequence (DNA): TGTGCCAGTAGTATAGACGGGAGGAACGAGCAGTACTTC. Its translation: CASSIDGRNEQYF.

The genes are TRBV4-1 and TRBJ2-2, with TRBD1 identical over 8 bases. CDR1 and CDR2 from the germline V gene are MGHRA and YSYEKL. The junction had 0 bases not matched to a gene; V was cut back by 3 bases and J by 6 bases. This CDR3 region has 13 residues. CDR3 nucleotide sequence: TGCGCCAGCAGCCAGACAGGGGCCGGGGAGCTGTTTTTT. Amino acids: CASSQTGAGELFF.

This clone has only a few counts. The chain is built from TRBV10-2 and TRBJ1-6; no definite D call. Germline CDR1 reads WSHSY; CDR2 reads SAAADI. V lost 7 bases to trimming and J lost 0 bases, with 19 bases between them. The CDR3 has 18 residues. The CDR3 region has the DNA TGCGCCAGCATGGAACCAACTACCCGGAGCTCCTATAATTCACCCCTCCACTTT. Protein: CASMEPTTRSSYNSPLHF.

This rearrangement joins TRBV11-2 to TRBJ1-1; TRBD1 is a possible D gene (6 bases). V shed 6 bases and J shed 1 base, with 12 bases lying between them. Germline CDR1 SGHAT, CDR2 FQNNGV. This CDR3 comprises 14 residues. The CDR3 DNA reads TGTGCCAGCAGTCCAGACAGGCAGAACACTGAAGCTTTCTTT. It yields the protein CASSPDRQNTEAFF.

The chain is built from TRBV6-6 and TRBJ2-2; TRBD2 matches at 9 bases. The CDR3 totals 15 residues. With V trimmed by 6 bases and J by 7 bases, 9 bases remained unmatched. Germline CDR1 MNHNY, CDR2 SVGAGI (reference sequence). The CDR3 reads CASSVAGGGVGELFF. The CDR3 bases are TGTGCCAGCAGCGTCGCTGGCGGGGGGGTCGGGGAGCTGTTTTTT.

V and J are TRBV7-8 and TRBJ1-5; possibly TRBD1 for D (6 bases). V lost 4 bases and J 3 bases, leaving 10 bases between the germline ends. This CDR3 has 14 residues. CDR1 is SGHVS and CDR2 is FQNEAQ in the germline V gene. The CDR3 coding sequence is TGTGCCAGCAGCTACCGGGACATCAATCAGCCCCAGCATTTT. This sequence encodes CASSYRDINQPQHF.

This chain uses TRBV28 with TRBJ1-4, with a weak D call TRBD1 (5 bases). The CDR3 runs 14 residues. CDR1 and CDR2 (germline): MDHEN, SYDVKM. The ends were cut back, 3 bases at V and 7 bases at J, with 12 bases in the middle. The CDR3 DNA reads TGTGCCAGCAGTTTCCAGGGCTGGGGTGAAAAACTGTTTTTT. Translating gives CASSFQGWGEKLFF. Using reference TRBV28 and TRBJ1-4 for the parts outside the CDR3, the full variable domain is DVKVTQSSRYLVKRTGEKVFLECVQDMDHENMFWYRQDPGLGLRLIYFSYDVKMKEKGDIPEGYSVSREKKERFSLILESASTNQTSMYLCASSFQGWGEKLFFGSGTQLSVL.

This clone has only a few counts. The chain employs TRBV6-5 and TRBJ2-7; TRBD1 matches at 8 bases. Germline V CDR1 and CDR2: MNHEY, SVGAGI. With V trimmed by 5 bases and J by 1 base, 4 bases remained unmatched. The CDR3 spans 14 residues. CDR3 sequence reads: CASSRTGGSYEQYF. The DNA for the CDR3 is TGTGCCAGCAGTCGCACAGGGGGATCCTACGAGCAGTACTTC.

V and J are TRBV28 and TRBJ1-6; 7 bases agree with TRBD1. The CDR3 spans 17 residues. J was trimmed by 9 bases and V by 4 bases; bases with no gene match: 15. CDR1 MDHEN and CDR2 SYDVKM come from the germline V gene. The CDR3 DNA reads as TGTGCCAGCAGTTCGACCGATTTTACAGGGGCGGCTTCACCCCTCCACTTT. Its translation is CASSSTDFTGAASPLHF. The variable domain in full, with the rest retrieved from reference TRBV28 and TRBJ1-6, is DVKVTQSSRYLVKRTGEKVFLECVQDMDHENMFWYRQDPGLGLRLIYFSYDVKMKEKGDIPEGYSVSREKKERFSLILESASTNQTSMYLCASSSTDFTGAASPLHFGNGTRLTVT.

This clone was seen only once. The chain carries TRBV7-2 and TRBJ1-2, with no clear D. This CDR3 spans 16 amino acids. Germline V gene sequence: CDR1 SGHTA, CDR2 FQGNSA. The V gene lost 1 base and the J gene lost 2 bases, with 14 bases spanning the gap. CDR3 DNA sequence: TGTGCCAGCAGCTTAGGAGGGTCAAGCGCCAACTATGGCTACACCTTC. Its protein product is CASSLGGSSANYGYTF.

The genes are TRBV11-3 and TRBJ1-1; the match to TRBD1 covers 8 bases. Germline V CDR1 and CDR2: SGHNT, YENEEA. The V gene end was trimmed by 5 bases and the J gene end by 0 bases; junction bases not matched to a gene: 5. The CDR3 spans 15 residues. CDR3 protein: CASSRQGRMNTEAFF. The CDR3 DNA sequence: TGTGCCAGCAGCCGACAGGGGAGGATGAACACTGAAGCTTTCTTT.

In this sample, this clone turned up once. This rearrangement joins TRBV6-2 or TRBV6-3 to TRBJ2-7; the match to TRBD1 covers 8 bases. The CDR3 length is 13 residues. Germline V gene data show CDR1 as MNHEY and CDR2 as SVGEGT. V shed 4 bases, J shed 6 bases, and the junction held 5 bases outside the gene matches. In nucleotides, the CDR3 is TGTGCCAGCAGTTTAACAGGGGGAAGCGAGCAGTACTTC. It codes for CASSLTGGSEQYF.

This clone showed up just a few times. This chain uses TRBV7-9 with TRBJ1-1, with TRBD1 as a possible D gene (5 bases). Germline V CDR1 and CDR2: SEHNR, FQNEAQ (reference sequence). V was trimmed by 5 bases and J by 0 bases, leaving 19 bases between them. The CDR3 covers 17 residues. CDR3 amino acids: CASSETGDLLMNTEAFF. The CDR3 bases are TGTGCCAGCAGCGAGACGGGGGACCTACTAATGAACACTGAAGCTTTCTTT.

The chain recombines TRBV5-1 with TRBJ1-2; maybe TRBD1 (5 bases). The germline V and J ends were trimmed by 0 bases and 9 bases, with 15 bases remaining between them. The CDR3 runs to 14 residues. Germline V gene data show CDR1 as SGHRS and CDR2 as YFSETQ. CDR3 sequence (DNA): TGCGCCAGCAGCTTGGAGACCGTTCGGGGGAGCTACACCTTC. Translating it yields CASSLETVRGSYTF.

This clone turned up a few times. CDR3 DNA sequence: TGTGCCAGCAGTTCCCCCCGACAGGCCCCCCACGAGCAGTACTTC. Its protein product is CASSSPRQAPHEQYF. This chain joins TRBV28 and TRBJ2-7; a possible D gene is TRBD1 (6 bases). CDR3 length equals 15 residues. Trimming took off 4 bases at V and 5 bases at J, with 18 bases between the two ends. CDR1 and CDR2 from the germline V gene are MDHEN and SYDVKM.